The source of this TCR beta chain is a study of T cells after yellow fever vaccination. This clonotype has at least ten counts. TCRdb ran MiXCR on the 5' RACE reads and lists one entry per CDR3 protein. The table shows some 250,000 distinct CDR3 sequences, with 3.6% occurring only once. From germline, CDR1 is SGHVS and CDR2 FNYEAQ. CDR3 length: 15 amino acids. Deletions cut 6 bases from V and 2 bases from J, with 11 bases between. The chain couples TRBV7-6 to TRBJ1-6, with D uncertain. Sequenced material: PBMCs, taken 15 days after the yellow fever booster vaccination. The TCR comes from a man aged 18 to 29 who received the YFV17D yellow fever vaccine. The CDR3 region has the DNA TGTGCCAGCAGTAAGATTGGGGCCTATAATTCACCCCTCCACTTT. Its protein product is CASSKIGAYNSPLHF.